One and the same sample provided the 23 T cell receptor beta chains below, sequenced in a study of CD8+ T cells in alopecia areata (dated 2018 in TCRdb). Library prep was done by the immunoSEQ multiplex PCR assay. RNA was extracted from all samples and reverse transcribed into cDNA as template for TCR sequencing. TCRdb took this table from immuneACCESS and kept in-frame rearrangements with V and J called. Such tables lack part of the clones; where checked against another copy, unresolved V genes explain under half of the gap, and the rest is unexplained. Counted in this sample were a few hundred thousand clones; around three fifths of them appeared once. Roughly 5.3% of the sample belongs to the ten largest clones. Sequenced input: CD8+ T cells sorted from blood. The receptors were gathered from a human donor in good health.

The chain is built from TRBV30 and TRBJ2-1, with D maybe TRBD2 (6 bases). Trimming left V 3 bases short and J 11 bases short, with 17 bases between. Germline CDR1 and CDR2: GTSNPN and SVGIG (reference sequence). The CDR3 runs to 13 residues. For the CDR3, the DNA is TGTGCCTGGAGCACACTACGGGGGATTCAGCAGTTCTTC. Amino acids: CAWSTLRGIQQFF.

In this sample, this clone turned up once. The rearrangement links TRBV5-6 to TRBJ1-2, with D possibly TRBD1 on 5 matching bases. Germline values: CDR1 SGHDT, CDR2 YYEEEE. V lost 5 bases, J lost 4 bases, and 12 bases lay in between. The CDR3 loop spans 13 amino acids. The CDR3 loop is CASRPRAAYGYTF. The CDR3 nucleotides are TGTGCCAGCAGACCCAGGGCAGCCTATGGCTACACCTTC.

Only one count was recorded for this clone. The rearrangement links TRBV15 to TRBJ2-7; D might be TRBD2 (5 bases). Germline CDR1 reads LNHNV; CDR2 reads YYDKDF (reference sequence). This CDR3 contains 12 residues. Trimming cost V 5 bases and J 0 bases, with 5 bases left between them. The CDR3 DNA sequence: TGTGCCACCAGCGGACTCTCCTACGAGCAGTACTTC. It specifies CATSGLSYEQYF.

The chain has TRBV4-1 and TRBJ1-1, with D unresolved. The CDR3 has 13 amino acids. Germline loops: CDR1 MGHRA, CDR2 YSYEKL. Between the trimmed V and J ends, which lost 1 base and 6 bases, there was a span of 9 bases. In nucleotides, the CDR3 is TGCGCCAGCAGCCAAGTAGGGCGGGCTGAAGCTTTCTTT. Amino acid sequence: CASSQVGRAEAFF.

The chain is built from TRBV4-1 and TRBJ2-5; 9 bases fit TRBD1. The CDR3 contains 16 residues. CDR1 and CDR2 (germline): MGHRA, YSYEKL. The junction had 7 bases not matched to a gene; V was cut back by 0 bases and J by 5 bases. The CDR3 loop reads CASSQDGTGGRETQYF. CDR3 in DNA: TGCGCCAGCAGCCAAGATGGTACAGGGGGCCGGGAGACCCAGTACTTC.

V and J are TRBV5-6 and TRBJ2-7; 8 bases are shared with TRBD1. The CDR3 contains 15 residues. The germline V gene encodes CDR1 SGHDT and CDR2 YYEEEE. V shed 0 bases and J 0 bases; nucleotides not matched to a gene: 2. This CDR3 is CASSLGTGSSYEQYF. The CDR3 coding sequence is TGTGCCAGCAGCTTGGGGACAGGGAGCTCCTACGAGCAGTACTTC.

This clone was detected only once. The chain has TRBV7-9 and TRBJ1-2; 10 bases match TRBD1. The J segment lost 14 bases and the V segment lost 4 bases, leaving 10 bases of the junction unmatched. In germline, CDR1 is SEHNR, CDR2 FQNEAQ (reference sequence). There are 13 residues in the CDR3. The CDR3 loop reads CASSSRDRGIKTF. CDR3 DNA: TGTGCCAGCAGCTCCCGGGACAGGGGAATCAAGACCTTC.

The chain joins TRBV2 to TRBJ2-3; D is unresolved. The CDR3 extends over 16 amino acids. Germline CDR1 SNHLY, CDR2 FYNNEI. V was clipped by 2 bases and J by 3 bases, with 15 bases between them. CDR3 protein: CASSEYDTGVTDTQYF. CDR3 nucleotides: TGTGCCAGCAGTGAATATGATACTGGAGTTACAGATACGCAGTATTTT.

This clone was detected only a few times. The chain combines TRBV4-1 with TRBJ1-1, with 8 bases fitting TRBD1. The length of the CDR3 is 13 residues. V trimming: 4 bases; J trimming: 5 bases; junction bases outside the gene matches: 3. Per germline, CDR1 MGHRA and CDR2 YSYEKL. CDR3 sequence reads: CASSPNRGTEAFF. CDR3 DNA: TGCGCCAGCAGCCCCAACAGGGGGACTGAAGCTTTCTTT.

CDR3 sequence reads: CSVEEGVLQETQYF. As DNA, the CDR3 is TGCAGCGTTGAAGAAGGGGTTCTCCAAGAGACCCAGTACTTC. The V and J genes are TRBV29-1 and TRBJ2-5, with D possibly matching TRBD1 (5 bases). Germline assignment: CDR1 SQVTM and CDR2 ANQGSEA. This CDR3 region has 14 residues. Between the trimmed V and J ends, which lost 0 bases and 1 base, there was a span of 9 bases.

This chain uses TRBV7-3 with TRBJ2-3; 9 positions agree with TRBD1. From germline, CDR1 is SGHTA and CDR2 FQGTGA. V lost 5 bases and J lost 1; bases outside the gene matches: 13. The CDR3 consists of 18 residues. The CDR3 DNA reads TGTGCCAGCAGCACTCTGACAGGGGGTCTGGTAGGCACAGATACGCAGTATTTT. Translated: CASSTLTGGLVGTDTQYF. The variable domain in full, with the rest retrieved from reference TRBV7-3 and TRBJ2-3, is GAGVSQTPSNKVTEKGKYVELRCDPISGHTALYWYRQSLGQGPEFLIYFQGTGAADDSGLPNDRFFAVRPEGSVSTLKIQRTERGDSAVYLCASSTLTGGLVGTDTQYFGPGTRLTVL.

This clone occurred a few times. This chain connects TRBV19 to TRBJ2-2; no clear D. The V and J ends lost 5 bases and 6 bases respectively, with 10 bases between them. This CDR3 has 13 residues. Germline V gene data show CDR1 as LNHDA and CDR2 as SQIVND (reference sequence). CDR3 amino acids: CASSLTSPGELFF. CDR3 bases: TGTGCCAGTAGTCTTACAAGCCCCGGGGAGCTGTTTTTT.

The rearrangement joins TRBV6-5 to TRBJ2-7; the D is unclear. Trimming removed 6 bases from V and 1 base from J, with 4 bases in between. The CDR3 is 11 amino acids. Per the germline V gene, CDR1 is MNHEY and CDR2 is SVGAGI. The CDR3 DNA sequence: TGTGCCAGCAGCACATCCTACGAGCAGTACTTC. It codes for CASSTSYEQYF.

This clone appeared a single time. The chain employs TRBV6-5 and TRBJ1-6, with D possibly matching TRBD1 (6 bases). Trimming pared 0 bases from V and 5 bases from J, leaving 11 bases between. The germline V gene encodes CDR1 MNHEY and CDR2 SVGAGI. The CDR3 loop spans 16 amino acids. The CDR3 DNA reads TGTGCCAGCAGTTACTCCGACAGGTGGGATAATTCACCCCTCCACTTT. Protein product: CASSYSDRWDNSPLHF.

A note on this clone: The sample contains more than one DNA sequence encoding this CDR3. V and J are TRBV29-1 and TRBJ1-2; unclear D gene. In germline, CDR1 is SQVTM, CDR2 ANQGSEA. The CDR3 consists of 11 residues. V was cut by 3 bases and J by 7 bases, with 9 bases left in between. This chain's CDR3 is CSVDEGGGYTF. CDR3 in DNA: TGCAGCGTTGATGAGGGAGGTGGCTACACCTTC.

The genes are TRBV11-2 and TRBJ2-5; the match to TRBD2 covers 7 bases. V shed 5 bases and J 5 bases; nucleotides not matched to a gene: 14. The germline V gene encodes CDR1 SGHAT and CDR2 FQNNGV. The CDR3 contains 16 residues. CDR3 residues: CASSASDAGVGETQYF. Here the CDR3 DNA reads TGTGCCAGCAGCGCGTCGGATGCGGGGGTGGGGGAGACCCAGTACTTC.

The sample holds a few counts of this clone. The genes are TRBV19 and TRBJ2-4; D may be TRBD1 or TRBD2 (5 bases each). Germline V lookup: CDR1 LNHDA, CDR2 SQIVND (reference sequence). Trimming left V 7 bases short and J 0 bases short, with 10 bases between. The CDR3 has 14 amino acids. CDR3 bases: TGTGCCAGTAAGACGGGGCTAGCCAAAAACATTCAGTACTTC. It codes for CASKTGLAKNIQYF.

The chain recombines TRBV27 with TRBJ2-2; 7 bases line up with TRBD1. CDR1 and CDR2 from the germline V gene are MNHEY and SMNVEV (reference sequence). V trimming: 5 bases; J trimming: 3 bases; junction bases outside the gene matches: 3. The CDR3 is 14 residues long. The CDR3 here is CASSNRGDTGELFF. CDR3 coding DNA: TGTGCCAGCAGTAACAGGGGTGACACCGGGGAGCTGTTTTTT.

The chain links TRBV7-9 to TRBJ2-5; D is unclear. The V end was cut by 1 base, the J end by 2 bases, with 8 bases between. Germline CDR1 reads SEHNR; CDR2 reads FQNEAQ (reference sequence). The CDR3 runs 14 residues. Written as DNA, the CDR3 is TGTGCCAGCAGCTTAGACAGTACGCAAGAGACCCAGTACTTC. Encoded protein: CASSLDSTQETQYF.

The chain carries TRBV27 and TRBJ1-2; D possibly corresponds to TRBD1 (6 bases). The V and J ends lost 4 bases and 10 bases respectively, with 13 bases between them. Germline lookup yields CDR1 MNHEY and CDR2 SMNVEV (reference sequence). The CDR3 is 12 residues long. CDR3 nucleotides: TGTGCCAGCAGTTCAAACAGGGTTGTCTACACCTTC. It is translated as CASSSNRVVYTF.

This sequence joins TRBV4-1 and TRBJ2-2; tentatively, D is TRBD1 or TRBD2 (5 bases each). Germline CDR1 reads MGHRA; CDR2 reads YSYEKL. CDR3 length equals 17 residues. V gave up 3 bases and J gave up 6 bases, with 20 bases separating them. DNA of the CDR3: TGCGCCAGCAGCCAGGAAAAAGGGGAGATCATCCCCGGGGAGCTGTTTTTT. Its translation: CASSQEKGEIIPGELFF.

Only a few counts were recorded for this clone. The V gene is TRBV6-4, the J gene TRBJ2-2, with D perhaps TRBD2 (7 bases). V lost 6 bases and J lost 5, with 16 bases in between. Germline CDR1 and CDR2: MRHNA and SNTAGT. The CDR3 runs to 15 residues. CDR3 protein: CASSPRGGGTGELFF. CDR3 sequence (DNA): TGTGCCAGCAGCCCCAGGGGAGGGGGAACCGGGGAGCTGTTTTTT.

The rearrangement uses TRBV5-6 and TRBJ2-1; D remains unclear. Germline V gives CDR1 SGHDT, CDR2 YYEEEE. This CDR3 is built from 11 residues. The V end was cut by 2 bases, the J end by 7 bases, with 4 bases between. The CDR3 loop is CASSFRNEQFF. The CDR3, as DNA: TGTGCCAGCAGCTTCCGGAATGAGCAGTTCTTC.